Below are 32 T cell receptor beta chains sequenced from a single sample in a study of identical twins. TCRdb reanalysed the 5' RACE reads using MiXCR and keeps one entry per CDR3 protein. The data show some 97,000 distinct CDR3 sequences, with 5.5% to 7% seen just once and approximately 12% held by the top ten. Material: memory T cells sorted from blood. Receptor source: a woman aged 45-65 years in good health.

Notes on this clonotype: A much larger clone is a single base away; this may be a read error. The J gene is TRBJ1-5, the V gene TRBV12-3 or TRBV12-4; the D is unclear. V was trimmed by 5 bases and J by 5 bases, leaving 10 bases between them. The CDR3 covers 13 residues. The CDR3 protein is CASSDGYDQPQHF. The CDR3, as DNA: TGTGCCAGCAGTGATGGATACGATCAGCCCCAGCATTTT.

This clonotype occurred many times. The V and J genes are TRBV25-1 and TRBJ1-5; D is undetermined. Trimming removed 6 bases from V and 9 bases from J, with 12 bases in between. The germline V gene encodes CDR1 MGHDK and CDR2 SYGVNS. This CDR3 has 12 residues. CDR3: CASRAGGGPQHF. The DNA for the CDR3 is TGTGCCAGCAGAGCCGGCGGCGGGCCCCAGCATTTT.

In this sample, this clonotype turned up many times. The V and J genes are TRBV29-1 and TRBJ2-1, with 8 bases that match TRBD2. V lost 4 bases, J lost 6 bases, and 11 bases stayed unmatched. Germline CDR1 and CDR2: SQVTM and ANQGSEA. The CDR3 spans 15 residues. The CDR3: CSVVKAGGGGNEQFF. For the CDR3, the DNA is TGCAGCGTTGTTAAGGCGGGGGGAGGGGGCAATGAGCAGTTCTTC.

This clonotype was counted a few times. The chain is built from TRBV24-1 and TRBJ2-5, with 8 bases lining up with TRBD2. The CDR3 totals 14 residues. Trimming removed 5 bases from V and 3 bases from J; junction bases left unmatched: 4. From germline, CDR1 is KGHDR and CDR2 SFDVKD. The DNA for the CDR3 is TGTGCCACCAGTGGTACTAGCGGTGAAGAGACCCAGTACTTC. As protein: CATSGTSGEETQYF.

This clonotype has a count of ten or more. The CDR3 sequence: CASSFERFEQFF. CDR3 sequence (DNA): TGCGCCAGCAGCTTCGAGCGATTTGAGCAGTTCTTC. This chain uses TRBV5-1 with TRBJ2-1; no definite D call. CDR1 SGHRS and CDR2 YFSETQ come from the germline V gene. V was cut by 2 bases and J by 9 bases, with 9 bases left in between. This CDR3 comprises 12 residues.

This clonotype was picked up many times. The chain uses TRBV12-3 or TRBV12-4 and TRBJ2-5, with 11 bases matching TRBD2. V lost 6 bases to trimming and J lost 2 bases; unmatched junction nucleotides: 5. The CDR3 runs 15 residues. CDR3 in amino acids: CASRRLAGIQETQYF. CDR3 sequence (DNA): TGTGCCAGCAGAAGACTAGCGGGGATTCAAGAGACCCAGTACTTC.

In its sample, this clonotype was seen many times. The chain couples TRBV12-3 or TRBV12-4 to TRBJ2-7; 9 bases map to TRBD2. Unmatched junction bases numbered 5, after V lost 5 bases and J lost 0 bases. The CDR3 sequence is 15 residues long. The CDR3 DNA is TGTGCCAGCAGTCTTAGCGGGAGTAGCTCCTACGAGCAGTACTTC. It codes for CASSLSGSSSYEQYF.

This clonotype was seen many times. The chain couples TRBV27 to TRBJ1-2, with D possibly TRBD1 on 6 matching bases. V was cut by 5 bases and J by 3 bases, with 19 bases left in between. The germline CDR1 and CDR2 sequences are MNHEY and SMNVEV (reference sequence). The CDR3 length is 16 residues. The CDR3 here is CASSPRQAGGHYGYTF. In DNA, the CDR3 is TGTGCCAGCAGTCCCCGGCAGGCCGGGGGGCACTATGGCTACACCTTC.

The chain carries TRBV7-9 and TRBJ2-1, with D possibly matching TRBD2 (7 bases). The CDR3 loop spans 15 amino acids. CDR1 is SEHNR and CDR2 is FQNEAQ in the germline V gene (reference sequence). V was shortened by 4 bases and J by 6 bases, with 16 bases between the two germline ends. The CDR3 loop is CASSSGLRGGNEQFF. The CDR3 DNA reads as TGTGCCAGCAGCTCGGGACTACGAGGGGGCAATGAGCAGTTCTTC.

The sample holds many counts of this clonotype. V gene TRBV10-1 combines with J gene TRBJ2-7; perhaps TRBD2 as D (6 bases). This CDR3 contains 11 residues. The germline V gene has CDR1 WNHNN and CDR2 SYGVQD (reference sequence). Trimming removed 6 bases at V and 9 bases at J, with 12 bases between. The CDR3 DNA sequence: TGCGCCAGCAGGGAGGGCTTGTGGCAGTACGTC. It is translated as CASREGLWQYV.

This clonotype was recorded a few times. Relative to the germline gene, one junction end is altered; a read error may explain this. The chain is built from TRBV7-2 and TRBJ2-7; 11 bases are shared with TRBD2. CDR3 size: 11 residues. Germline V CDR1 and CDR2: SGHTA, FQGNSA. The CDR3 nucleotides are TGTGCCAGCAGATTAGCGGGAGGGCCCTCCTTC. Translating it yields CASRLAGGPSF. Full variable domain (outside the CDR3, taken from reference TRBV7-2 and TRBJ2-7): GAGVSQSPSNKVTEKGKDVELRCDPISGHTALYWYRQSLGQGLEFLIYFQGNSAPDKSGLPSDRFSAERTGGSVSTLTIQRTQQEDSAVYLCASRLAGGPSFGPGTRLTVT.

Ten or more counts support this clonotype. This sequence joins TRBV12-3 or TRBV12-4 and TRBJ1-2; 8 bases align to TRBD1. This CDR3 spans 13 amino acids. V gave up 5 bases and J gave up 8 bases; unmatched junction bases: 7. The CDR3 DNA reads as TGTGCCAGCAGTCTTCAGGGGGCCTTCGGCTACACCTTC. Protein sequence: CASSLQGAFGYTF.

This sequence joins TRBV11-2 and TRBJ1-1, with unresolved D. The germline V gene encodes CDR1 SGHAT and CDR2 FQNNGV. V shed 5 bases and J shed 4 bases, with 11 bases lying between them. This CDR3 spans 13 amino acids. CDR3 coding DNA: TGTGCCAGCAGCCAACAAATGGGCACTGAAGCTTTCTTT. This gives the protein CASSQQMGTEAFF.

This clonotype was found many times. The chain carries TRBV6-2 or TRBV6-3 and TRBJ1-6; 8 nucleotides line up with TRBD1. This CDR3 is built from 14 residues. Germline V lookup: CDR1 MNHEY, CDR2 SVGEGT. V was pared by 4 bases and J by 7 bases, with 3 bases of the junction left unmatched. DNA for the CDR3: TGTGCCAGCAGTTCTGGACAGGGAAATTCACCCCTCCACTTT. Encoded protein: CASSSGQGNSPLHF.

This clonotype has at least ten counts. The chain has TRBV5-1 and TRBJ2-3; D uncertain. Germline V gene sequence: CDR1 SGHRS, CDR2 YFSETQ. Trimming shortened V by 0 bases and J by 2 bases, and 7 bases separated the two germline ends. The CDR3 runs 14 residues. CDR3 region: CASSLETPTDTQYF. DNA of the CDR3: TGCGCCAGCAGCTTGGAAACCCCCACAGATACGCAGTATTTT. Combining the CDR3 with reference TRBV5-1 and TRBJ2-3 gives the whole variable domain KAGVTQTPRYLIKTRGQQVTLSCSPISGHRSVSWYQQTPGQGLQFLFEYFSETQRNKGNFPGRFSGRQFSNSRSEMNVSTLELGDSALYLCASSLETPTDTQYFGPGTRLTVL.

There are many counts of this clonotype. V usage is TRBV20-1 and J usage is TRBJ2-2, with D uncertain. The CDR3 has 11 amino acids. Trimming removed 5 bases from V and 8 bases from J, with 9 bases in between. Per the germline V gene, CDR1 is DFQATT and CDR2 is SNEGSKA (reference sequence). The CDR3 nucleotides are TGCAGTGCTCCCCTTGGGGGGGAGCTGTTTTTT. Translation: CSAPLGGELFF.

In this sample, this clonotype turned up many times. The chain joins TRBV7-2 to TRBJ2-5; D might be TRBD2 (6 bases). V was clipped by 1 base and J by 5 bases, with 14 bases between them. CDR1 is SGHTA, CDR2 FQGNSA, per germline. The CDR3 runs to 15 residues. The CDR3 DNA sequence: TGTGCCAGCAGCTTAGACTATACGGGGGTGGAGACCCAGTACTTC. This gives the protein CASSLDYTGVETQYF.

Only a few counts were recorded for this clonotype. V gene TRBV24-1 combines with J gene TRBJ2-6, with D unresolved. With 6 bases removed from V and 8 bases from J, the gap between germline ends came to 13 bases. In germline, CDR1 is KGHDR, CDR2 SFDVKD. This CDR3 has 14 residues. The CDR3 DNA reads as TGTGCCACCAGTAAGCGCACGCCCCCCAACGTCCTGACTTTC. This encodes CATSKRTPPNVLTF.

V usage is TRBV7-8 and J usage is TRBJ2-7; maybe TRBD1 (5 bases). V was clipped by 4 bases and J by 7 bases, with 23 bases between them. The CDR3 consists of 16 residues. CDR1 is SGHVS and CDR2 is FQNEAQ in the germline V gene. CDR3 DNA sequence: TGTGCCAGCAGCTCCCATCCTTTCGCGACAGTCAGGGAGCAGTACTTC. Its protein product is CASSSHPFATVREQYF.

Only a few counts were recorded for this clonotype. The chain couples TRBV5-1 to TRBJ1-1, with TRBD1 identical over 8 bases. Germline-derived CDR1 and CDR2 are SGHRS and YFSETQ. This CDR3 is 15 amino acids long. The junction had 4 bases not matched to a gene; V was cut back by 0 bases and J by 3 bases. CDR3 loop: CASSLEGQAHTEAFF. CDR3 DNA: TGCGCCAGCAGCTTGGAGGGACAGGCCCACACTGAAGCTTTCTTT.

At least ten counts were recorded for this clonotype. The CDR3 loop is CASSLKRADTQYF. The CDR3, as DNA: TGTGCCAGCAGCTTAAAGAGGGCAGATACGCAGTATTTT. The V call is TRBV13, the J call TRBJ2-3; possibly TRBD2 for D (5 bases). V was clipped by 2 bases and J by 4 bases, with 7 bases between them. The CDR3 has 13 residues. Germline CDR1 and CDR2: PRHDT and FYEKMQ (reference sequence).

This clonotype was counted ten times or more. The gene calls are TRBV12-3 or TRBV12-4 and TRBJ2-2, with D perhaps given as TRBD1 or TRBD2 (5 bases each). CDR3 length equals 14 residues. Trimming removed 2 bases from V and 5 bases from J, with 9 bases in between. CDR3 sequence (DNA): TGTGCCAGCAGTTTATCTGGGGGAACCGGGGAGCTGTTTTTT. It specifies CASSLSGGTGELFF.

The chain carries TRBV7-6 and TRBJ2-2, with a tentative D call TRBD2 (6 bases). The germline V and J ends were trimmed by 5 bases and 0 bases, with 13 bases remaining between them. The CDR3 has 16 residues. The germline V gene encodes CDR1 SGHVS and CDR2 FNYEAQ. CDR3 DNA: TGTGCCAGCAGCCCCCACGGCGGGACGAACACCGGGGAGCTGTTTTTT. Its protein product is CASSPHGGTNTGELFF.

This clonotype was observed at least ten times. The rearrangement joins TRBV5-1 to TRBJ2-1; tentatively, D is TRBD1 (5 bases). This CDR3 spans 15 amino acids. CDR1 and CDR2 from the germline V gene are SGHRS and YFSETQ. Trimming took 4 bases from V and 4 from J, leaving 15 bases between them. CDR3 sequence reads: CASSLQGDPYNEQFF. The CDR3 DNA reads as TGCGCCAGCAGCCTCCAGGGTGATCCGTACAATGAGCAGTTCTTC.

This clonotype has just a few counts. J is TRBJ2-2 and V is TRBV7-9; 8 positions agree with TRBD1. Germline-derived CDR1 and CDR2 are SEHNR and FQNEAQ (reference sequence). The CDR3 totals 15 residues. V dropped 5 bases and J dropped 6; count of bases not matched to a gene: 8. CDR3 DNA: TGTGCCAGCAGCCGTTTACAGGGGGTCCCCGGGGAGCTGTTTTTT. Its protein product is CASSRLQGVPGELFF. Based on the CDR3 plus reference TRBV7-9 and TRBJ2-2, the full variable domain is DTGVSQNPRHKITKRGQNVTFRCDPISEHNRLYWYRQTLGQGPEFLTYFQNEAQLEKSRLLSDRFSAERPKGSFSTLEIQRTEQGDSAMYLCASSRLQGVPGELFFGEGSRLTVL.

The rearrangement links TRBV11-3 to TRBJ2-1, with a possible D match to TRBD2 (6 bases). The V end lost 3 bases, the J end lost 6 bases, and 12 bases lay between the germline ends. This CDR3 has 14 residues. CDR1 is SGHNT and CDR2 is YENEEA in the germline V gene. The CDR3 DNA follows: TGTGCCAGCAGCTTGGGACTGGGACTCAATGAGCAGTTCTTC. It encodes CASSLGLGLNEQFF.

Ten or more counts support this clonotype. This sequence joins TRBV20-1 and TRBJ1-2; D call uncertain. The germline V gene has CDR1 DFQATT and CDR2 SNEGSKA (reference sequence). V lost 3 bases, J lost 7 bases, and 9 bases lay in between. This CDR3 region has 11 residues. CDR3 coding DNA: TGCAGTGCTAGCCCCGGTTCTGGCTACACCTTC. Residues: CSASPGSGYTF.

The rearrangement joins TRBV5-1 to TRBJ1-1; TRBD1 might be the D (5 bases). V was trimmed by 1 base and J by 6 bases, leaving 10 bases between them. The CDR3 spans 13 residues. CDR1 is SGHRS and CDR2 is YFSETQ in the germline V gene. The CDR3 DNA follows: TGCGCCAGCAGCTTGAAACAGGCCGCTGAAGCTTTCTTT. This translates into CASSLKQAAEAFF.

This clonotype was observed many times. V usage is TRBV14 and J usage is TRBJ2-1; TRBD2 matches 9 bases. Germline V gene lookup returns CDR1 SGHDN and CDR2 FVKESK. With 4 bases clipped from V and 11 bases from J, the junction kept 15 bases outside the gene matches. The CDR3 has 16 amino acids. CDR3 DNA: TGTGCCAGCAGCCCCTGGTCGGGGAGACTAGCGGAGAAGCAGTTCTTC. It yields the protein CASSPWSGRLAEKQFF.

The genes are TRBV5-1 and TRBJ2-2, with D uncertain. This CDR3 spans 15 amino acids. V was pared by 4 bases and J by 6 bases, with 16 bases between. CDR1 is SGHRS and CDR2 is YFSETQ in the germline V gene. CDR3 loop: CASSATSRVAGELFF. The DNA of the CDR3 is TGCGCCAGCAGCGCTACCTCTAGAGTCGCCGGGGAGCTGTTTTTT.

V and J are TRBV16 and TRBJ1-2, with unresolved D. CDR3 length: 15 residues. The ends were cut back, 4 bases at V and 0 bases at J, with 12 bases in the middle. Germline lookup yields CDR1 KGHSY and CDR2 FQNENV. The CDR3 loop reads CASSRDDGSNYGYTF. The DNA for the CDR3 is TGTGCCAGCAGCCGGGATGACGGATCTAACTATGGCTACACCTTC.

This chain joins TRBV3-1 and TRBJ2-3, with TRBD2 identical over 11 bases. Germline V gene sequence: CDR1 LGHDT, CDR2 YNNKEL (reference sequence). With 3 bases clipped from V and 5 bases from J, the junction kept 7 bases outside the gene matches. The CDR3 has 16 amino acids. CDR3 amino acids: CASSHRLAGGRDTQYF. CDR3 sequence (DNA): TGTGCCAGCAGCCACCGCCTAGCGGGAGGAAGAGATACGCAGTATTTT.